The 16 T cell receptor beta chains listed next were all sequenced from one sample in a study of T cells expressing NK-cell markers. Using the 5' RACE reads, TCRdb records one entry per CDR3 protein without DNA. Recorded here are a few hundred thousand distinct CDR3 sequences; the top ten clones represent almost 1.5%. Specimen: blood T cells: a sorted CD56 or NKG2C T cell subset, CD4+ or CD8+ T cells, or bulk PBMC T cells (not recorded which). Source of these receptors: a woman aged 50 to 60 in good health.

V and J are TRBV5-1 and TRBJ2-4; TCRdb lists TRBD2, though no DNA is available to test this call. This CDR3 is 16 amino acids long. Germline V lookup: CDR1 SGHRS, CDR2 YFSETQ. The CDR3 loop is CASSLVAGVAKNIQYF.

The chain recombines TRBV5-1 with TRBJ1-3. The CDR3 extends over 16 amino acids. Germline V gene data show CDR1 as SGHRS and CDR2 as YFSETQ. This CDR3 reads CASSLVGSVAGNTIYF.

V gene TRBV7-6 combines with J gene TRBJ1-3; there is no DNA to check the TCRdb D call of TRBD1. The CDR3 totals 16 residues. Germline loops: CDR1 SGHVS, CDR2 FNYEAQ. CDR3 in amino acids: CASSLDTGGTGNTIYF.

The chain uses TRBV24-1 and TRBJ2-3; TCRdb returns TRBD2, unconfirmable since there is no DNA. Looked up from germline, CDR1 is KGHDR and CDR2 is SFDVKD. This CDR3 spans 18 amino acids. CDR3 region: CATSPARIGRASTDTQYF.

This chain connects TRBV7-9 to TRBJ1-1. The germline CDR1 and CDR2 sequences are SEHNR and FQNEAQ (reference sequence). The CDR3 consists of 13 residues. CDR3 amino acids: CASSSRETTEAFF.

The CDR3: CASSQSVRLAGTKEQFF. The rearrangement links TRBV23-1 to TRBJ2-1; TCRdb returns TRBD2, unconfirmable since there is no DNA. TRBV23-1 is filed as an ORF, its function uncertain. The CDR3 length is 17 residues.

The V gene is TRBV20-1, the J gene TRBJ2-1; TCRdb reports TRBD2, a call that lacks DNA to check it against. The CDR3 is 13 amino acids. CDR1 DFQATT and CDR2 SNEGSKA come from the germline V gene (reference sequence). CDR3 in amino acids: CSASSGRANEQFF.

V usage is TRBV4-1 and J usage is TRBJ1-2. Germline V gene lookup returns CDR1 MGHRA and CDR2 YSYEKL. This CDR3 has 15 amino acids. The CDR3 sequence is CASSHLGQSGNGYTF.

The chain combines TRBV12-3 or TRBV12-4 with TRBJ2-1; TCRdb returns TRBD1, unconfirmable since there is no DNA. CDR3 size: 13 residues. CDR3 residues: CASTLGGPNEQFF.

This chain connects TRBV5-5 to TRBJ2-7; the TCRdb D gene call, TRBD1, has no DNA to confirm it. The CDR3 extends over 13 amino acids. CDR1 SGHKS and CDR2 YYEKEE come from the germline V gene (reference sequence). The CDR3 loop reads CASSRAGGNEQYF.

This rearrangement joins TRBV19 to TRBJ1-5. This CDR3 contains 12 residues. Per germline, CDR1 LNHDA and CDR2 SQIVND (reference sequence). The CDR3 sequence is CASRAGPQPQHF. Together with reference TRBV19 and TRBJ1-5, the CDR3 gives the full variable domain: DGGITQSPKYLFRKEGQNVTLSCEQNLNHDAMYWYRQDPGQGLRLIYYSQIVNDFQKGDIAEGYSVSREKKESFPLTVTSAQKNPTAFYLCASRAGPQPQHFGDGTRLSIL.

The V gene is TRBV7-3, the J gene TRBJ1-1; TCRdb returns TRBD1, unconfirmable since there is no DNA. This CDR3 has 15 amino acids. Germline CDR1 reads SGHTA; CDR2 reads FQGTGA. CDR3 region: CASSPSTGENTEAFF.

V usage is TRBV9 and J usage is TRBJ1-1. This CDR3 region has 14 residues. Germline CDR1 SGDLS, CDR2 YYNGEE. CDR3 protein: CASSVDPLRTEAFF. Filled out from reference TRBV9 and TRBJ1-1, the complete variable domain reads DSGVTQTPKHLITATGQRVTLRCSPRSGDLSVYWYQQSLDQGLQFLIQYYNGEERAKGNILERFSAQQFPDLHSELNLSSLELGDSALYFCASSVDPLRTEAFFGQGTRLTVV.

CDR3 protein: CASSFDRGRDGYTF. The genes are TRBV12-3 or TRBV12-4 and TRBJ1-2; as DNA is missing, the TRBD1 call by TCRdb cannot be tested. CDR3 length: 14 residues.

The V gene is TRBV21-1, the J gene TRBJ2-7; with no DNA, the TCRdb D assignment of TRBD1 cannot be verified. TRBV21-1 represents a pseudogene. This CDR3 comprises 16 residues. CDR3 protein: CAIIIPGTGGAYEQYF.

This chain uses TRBV29-1 with TRBJ2-7; TCRdb's assignment of TRBD2 cannot be checked, as there is no DNA. The germline V gene has CDR1 SQVTM and CDR2 ANQGSEA. The CDR3 contains 15 residues. CDR3 amino acids: CSVALRLAGDYEQYF.